This TCR beta chain was sequenced for a study of T cells in Graves' hyperthyroidism and ophthalmopathy. On this clonotype itself: Its cognate antigen is unknown.

Ophthalmopathy cases met thresholds of Clinical Activity Score at least 3, NOSPECS grade at least 4 and duration under 3 months. Each diagnosis drew on symptoms, thyroxine, TRAb, thyroid ultrasound and orbital computed tomography findings. Trimming left V 3 bases short and J 0 bases short, with 12 bases between. Germline V gene data show CDR1 as SGHDN and CDR2 as FVKESK. CDR3 length: 17 residues. Notes on the study in general: A model built on 13 V-J features separated ophthalmopathy from stable hyperthyroidism.

The investigators amplified TCR beta CDR3 regions from RNA transcripts. The TCR CDR3 was amplified in a first-round RT-PCR using the HTBI primer set. TCRdb used MiXCR to reprocess the multiplex PCR reads, holding one entry per CDR3 protein. In the table there are 400,000 to 450,000 distinct CDR3 sequences, roughly 15% of which are singletons. The receptor was derived from a man aged 18 to 29 with Graves' ophthalmopathy. The gene calls are TRBV14 and TRBJ1-6; D gene ambiguous. The sample consisted of blood. CDR3 coding DNA: TGTGCCAGCAGCCAGCAGGCGAGGAGCTCCTATAATTCACCCCTCCACTTT. It specifies CASSQQARSSYNSPLHF. Full variable domain (rest looked up from reference TRBV14 and TRBJ1-6): EAGVTQFPSHSVIEKGQTVTLRCDPISGHDNLYWYRRVMGKEIKFLLHFVKESKQDESGMPNNRFLAERTGGTYSTLKVQPAELEDSGVYFCASSQQARSSYNSPLHFGNGTRLTVT.